Presented here are 25 T cell receptor beta chains from one specimen sequenced in a study of blood T cell repertoires in COVID-19. The method was immunoSEQ multiplex PCR; TCRdb's version includes in-frame clones alone and lacks a portion of them. The sample carries about 220,000 clones, 80% to 90% recorded once. Sequencing input: PBMCs or T cells enriched from blood (not recorded which). The receptors were gathered from a young woman in a cohort exposed to, infected with or recovered from COVID-19 (not recorded which).

The chain links TRBV19 to TRBJ1-4; perhaps TRBD1 as D (5 bases). The germline CDR1 and CDR2 sequences are LNHDA and SQIVND (reference sequence). V was pared by 5 bases and J by 7 bases, with 8 bases between. The length of the CDR3 is 12 residues. CDR3 amino acids: CASSWGAEKLFF. As DNA, the CDR3 is TGTGCCAGTAGTTGGGGCGCTGAAAAACTGTTTTTT. The entire variable domain, with the rest obtained from reference TRBV19 and TRBJ1-4, is as follows: DGGITQSPKYLFRKEGQNVTLSCEQNLNHDAMYWYRQDPGQGLRLIYYSQIVNDFQKGDIAEGYSVSREKKESFPLTVTSAQKNPTAFYLCASSWGAEKLFFGSGTQLSVL.

This chain uses TRBV9 with TRBJ1-3; D ambiguous. Germline CDR1 SGDLS, CDR2 YYNGEE. V shed 0 bases and J shed 0 bases, with 7 bases lying between them. The length of the CDR3 is 15 residues. This CDR3 reads CASSVAGNSGNTIYF. For the CDR3, the DNA is TGTGCCAGCAGCGTAGCAGGCAACTCTGGAAACACCATATATTTT.

The gene calls are TRBV6-2 or TRBV6-3 and TRBJ2-1; D gene unclear. The CDR3 totals 13 residues. The germline V and J ends were trimmed by 0 bases and 7 bases, with 7 bases remaining between them. Germline assignment: CDR1 MNHEY and CDR2 SVGEGT. The CDR3: CASSYSTLNEQFF. Here the CDR3 DNA reads TGTGCCAGCAGTTACTCAACTCTGAATGAGCAGTTCTTC.

This sequence joins TRBV7-8 and TRBJ1-2, with no clear D. This CDR3 comprises 14 residues. Trimming cost V 4 bases and J 7 bases, with 16 bases left between them. CDR1 is SGHVS and CDR2 is FQNEAQ in the germline V gene. CDR3 in DNA: TGTGCCAGCAGCTGGACTGGGGAGAACGGTGGCTACACCTTC. As protein: CASSWTGENGGYTF.

The chain combines TRBV7-3 with TRBJ2-5; 10 bases fit TRBD1. Germline V gives CDR1 SGHTA, CDR2 FQGTGA. This CDR3 region has 16 residues. J gave up 3 bases and V 6 bases, and 10 bases lay outside the gene matches. The CDR3 sequence is CASRKISGTGEETQYF. DNA of the CDR3: TGTGCCAGCAGGAAGATTTCGGGGACAGGGGAAGAGACCCAGTACTTC.

This chain connects TRBV11-2 to TRBJ2-1; 10 bases match TRBD2. From germline, CDR1 is SGHAT and CDR2 FQNNGV. This CDR3 is 15 amino acids long. J was trimmed by 8 bases and V by 4 bases; bases with no gene match: 8. CDR3 sequence reads: CASSSGAGGLYEQFF. The CDR3 nucleotides read TGTGCCAGCAGCTCGGGAGCGGGGGGGCTCTATGAGCAGTTCTTC.

CDR3 amino acids: CASSVGTGGETGYTF. The CDR3 nucleotides read TGTGCCAGCAGTGTAGGGACAGGGGGCGAGACCGGCTACACCTTC. The chain links TRBV2 to TRBJ1-2, with 12 bases matching TRBD1. V shed 4 bases, J shed 8 bases, and the junction held 8 bases outside the gene matches. In germline, CDR1 is SNHLY, CDR2 FYNNEI. The CDR3 has 15 residues.

The J gene is TRBJ1-2, the V gene TRBV7-9, with a weak D call TRBD1 (6 bases). The CDR3 has 13 residues. V was cut by 5 bases and J by 12 bases, with 19 bases left in between. In germline, CDR1 is SEHNR, CDR2 FQNEAQ (reference sequence). In nucleotides, the CDR3 is TGTGCCAGCAGCCCGCTCCAGGGGCGCGTCGACACCTTC. This encodes CASSPLQGRVDTF. Looking up the rest from reference TRBV7-9 and TRBJ1-2 gives the full variable domain: DTGVSQNPRHKITKRGQNVTFRCDPISEHNRLYWYRQTLGQGPEFLTYFQNEAQLEKSRLLSDRFSAERPKGSFSTLEIQRTEQGDSAMYLCASSPLQGRVDTFGSGTRLTVV.

The V gene is TRBV19, the J gene TRBJ1-1; D remains unclear. This CDR3 is built from 12 residues. CDR1 and CDR2 from the germline V gene are LNHDA and SQIVND (reference sequence). Trimming removed 3 bases at V and 11 bases at J, with 13 bases between. The CDR3 DNA follows: TGTGCCAGTAGTATGGCCGGGATGCTTGCTTTCTTT. Encoded protein: CASSMAGMLAFF.

The chain links TRBV19 to TRBJ1-2, with 8 bases fitting TRBD1. This CDR3 has 14 amino acids. The J segment lost 3 bases and the V segment lost 3 bases, leaving 3 bases of the junction unmatched. The germline V gene encodes CDR1 LNHDA and CDR2 SQIVND (reference sequence). CDR3 nucleotides: TGTGCCAGTAGTATCTTACAGGGGGACTATGGCTACACCTTC. Translation gives CASSILQGDYGYTF.

About this clone itself: Other nucleotide sequences from this sample produce the same CDR3. This chain joins TRBV29-1 and TRBJ1-2; tentatively, D is TRBD1 (5 bases). V lost 6 bases and J 2 bases, leaving 13 bases between the germline ends. The germline V gene encodes CDR1 SQVTM and CDR2 ANQGSEA. CDR3 size: 13 residues. CDR3 DNA sequence: TGCAGCGTGGGGGGAGGCGACAACTATGGCTACACCTTC. This encodes CSVGGGDNYGYTF.

The genes are TRBV28 and TRBJ1-4; D is perhaps TRBD1 (5 bases). The CDR3 is 13 residues long. V gave up 6 bases and J gave up 7 bases, with 12 bases separating them. The germline gives CDR1 MDHEN, CDR2 SYDVKM. DNA of the CDR3: TGTGCCAGCAGCTCGGGGGGAAGTGAAAAACTGTTTTTT. Translated: CASSSGGSEKLFF. The whole variable domain, filled in from reference TRBV28 and TRBJ1-4, reads DVKVTQSSRYLVKRTGEKVFLECVQDMDHENMFWYRQDPGLGLRLIYFSYDVKMKEKGDIPEGYSVSREKKERFSLILESASTNQTSMYLCASSSGGSEKLFFGSGTQLSVL.

This clone was detected once. J is TRBJ1-6 and V is TRBV5-6, with D maybe TRBD1 (5 bases). This CDR3 spans 15 amino acids. Germline CDR1 and CDR2: SGHDT and YYEEEE. Trimming removed 6 bases from V and 7 bases from J, with 17 bases in between. The CDR3 DNA is TGTGCCAGCATCCTCGGGGGGGTTGGGAATTCACCCCTCCACTTT. Translated: CASILGGVGNSPLHF.

The chain has TRBV2 and TRBJ1-1; D is perhaps TRBD1 (6 bases). Germline assignment: CDR1 SNHLY and CDR2 FYNNEI. V was shortened by 5 bases and J by 4 bases, with 14 bases between the two germline ends. There are 14 residues in the CDR3. CDR3 protein: CASSMGQGFTEAFF. The CDR3 DNA sequence: TGTGCCAGCAGTATGGGTCAGGGGTTCACTGAAGCTTTCTTT.

This clone came up a few times. The genes are TRBV30 and TRBJ1-3; 8 bases agree with TRBD1. Germline V CDR1 and CDR2: GTSNPN, SVGIG (reference sequence). J was trimmed by 0 bases and V by 3 bases; bases with no gene match: 4. The CDR3 contains 15 residues. The DNA of the CDR3 is TGTGCCTGGAGCGGGACAGGAGACTCTGGAAACACCATATATTTT. Translated, it gives CAWSGTGDSGNTIYF. The full variable domain, completed using reference TRBV30 and TRBJ1-3, is SQTIHQWPATLVQPVGSPLSLECTVEGTSNPNLYWYRQAAGRGLQLLFYSVGIGQISSEVPQNLSASRPQDRQFILSSKKLLLSDSGFYLCAWSGTGDSGNTIYFGEGSWLTVV.

Written as DNA, the CDR3 is TGTGCCAGTAGTATGGGGAGGGGACGGGTTGAGGCGGGTAGCAATCAGCCCCAGCATTTT. Its protein is CASSMGRGRVEAGSNQPQHF. This chain joins TRBV19 and TRBJ1-5, with a weak D call TRBD1 (5 bases). The CDR3 has 20 amino acids. Germline V gives CDR1 LNHDA, CDR2 SQIVND (reference sequence). The ends were cut back, 3 bases at V and 0 bases at J, with 24 bases in the middle.

J is TRBJ2-2 and V is TRBV18, with D possibly matching TRBD2 (5 bases). The CDR3 is made up of 16 amino acids. The germline V gene has CDR1 KGHSH and CDR2 LQKENI. Trimming shortened V by 0 bases and J by 5 bases, and 13 bases separated the two germline ends. The CDR3 spells CASSPPLLSGTGELFF. CDR3 DNA: TGTGCCAGCTCACCACCGCTGTTATCGGGGACCGGGGAGCTGTTTTTT. Looking up the rest from reference TRBV18 and TRBJ2-2 gives the full variable domain: NAGVMQNPRHLVRRRGQEARLRCSPMKGHSHVYWYRQLPEEGLKFMVYLQKENIIDESGMPKERFSAEFPKEGPSILRIQQVVRGDSAAYFCASSPPLLSGTGELFFGEGSRLTVL.

CDR3 amino acids: CASSFENSGANVLTF. The CDR3 coding sequence is TGTGCCAGCAGTTTTGAGAACTCTGGGGCCAACGTCCTGACTTTC. The V and J genes are TRBV27 and TRBJ2-6; D remains ambiguous. Trimming cost V 3 bases and J 0 bases, with 6 bases left between them. CDR3 length: 15 amino acids. Germline assignment: CDR1 MNHEY and CDR2 SMNVEV (reference sequence).

The rearrangement uses TRBV19 and TRBJ2-7, with 11 bases identical to TRBD2. The ends lost 6 bases at V and 1 base at J; junction bases unmatched: 5. CDR1 LNHDA and CDR2 SQIVND come from the germline V gene (reference sequence). This CDR3 spans 15 amino acids. CDR3 bases: TGTGCCAGTAGGGATACTAGCGGGAGTTCCTACGAGCAGTACTTC. The encoded protein is CASRDTSGSSYEQYF. The entire variable domain, with the rest obtained from reference TRBV19 and TRBJ2-7, is as follows: DGGITQSPKYLFRKEGQNVTLSCEQNLNHDAMYWYRQDPGQGLRLIYYSQIVNDFQKGDIAEGYSVSREKKESFPLTVTSAQKNPTAFYLCASRDTSGSSYEQYFGPGTRLTVT.

This chain connects TRBV7-9 to TRBJ1-2; weak D call: TRBD1 (5 bases). The ends were cut back, 2 bases at V and 8 bases at J, with 15 bases in the middle. Germline V CDR1 and CDR2: SEHNR, FQNEAQ (reference sequence). CDR3 length equals 14 residues. CDR3 sequence (DNA): TGTGCCAGCAGCTTAACCGCTACCGCAGGGGGCTACACCTTC. Protein sequence: CASSLTATAGGYTF.

CDR3 coding DNA: TGTGCCAGCAGTTACAGCTCTGGAAACACCATATATTTT. Its protein is CASSYSSGNTIYF. The rearrangement uses TRBV12-3 or TRBV12-4 and TRBJ1-3; D ambiguous. This CDR3 contains 13 residues. Between the trimmed V and J ends, which lost 4 bases and 0 bases, there was a span of 4 bases.

J is TRBJ1-6 and V is TRBV19, with TRBD1 matching over 12 bases. Unmatched junction bases numbered 9, after V lost 10 bases and J lost 5 bases. Per the germline V gene, CDR1 is LNHDA and CDR2 is SQIVND (reference sequence). This CDR3 comprises 16 residues. CDR3 amino acids: CATNTGTGGNNSPLHF. The CDR3 region has the DNA TGTGCCACAAATACCGGGACAGGGGGCAATAATTCACCCCTCCACTTT.

Worth noting for this clone: A read error may account for a junction end that differs from germline. The chain couples TRBV7-7 to TRBJ2-2; 8 nucleotides match TRBD1. This CDR3 has 15 residues. CDR1 is SSHAT, CDR2 FNYEAQ, per germline (reference sequence). The CDR3 sequence: CASSPRGQDTGELFF. In DNA form, the CDR3 reads TGTGCTAGCAGCCCCAGGGGGCAGGACACCGGGGAGCTGTTTTTT.

This rearrangement joins TRBV6-2 or TRBV6-3 to TRBJ1-6; TRBD1 agrees at 8 bases. The CDR3 runs 14 residues. J lost 10 bases, V lost 3 bases, and 5 bases had no gene match. Germline V lookup: CDR1 MNHEY, CDR2 SVGEGT. CDR3 residues: CASSYTDRGSPLHF. The CDR3 DNA sequence: TGTGCCAGCAGTTATACAGACAGGGGATCACCCCTCCACTTT.

This chain connects TRBV5-1 to TRBJ1-1; D possibly corresponds to TRBD1 (5 bases). The CDR3 is made up of 14 amino acids. V gave up 0 bases and J gave up 3 bases, with 9 bases separating them. Germline values: CDR1 SGHRS, CDR2 YFSETQ. DNA of the CDR3: TGCGCCAGCAGCTTGGGGGGAGGGGACACTGAAGCTTTCTTT. This encodes CASSLGGGDTEAFF.